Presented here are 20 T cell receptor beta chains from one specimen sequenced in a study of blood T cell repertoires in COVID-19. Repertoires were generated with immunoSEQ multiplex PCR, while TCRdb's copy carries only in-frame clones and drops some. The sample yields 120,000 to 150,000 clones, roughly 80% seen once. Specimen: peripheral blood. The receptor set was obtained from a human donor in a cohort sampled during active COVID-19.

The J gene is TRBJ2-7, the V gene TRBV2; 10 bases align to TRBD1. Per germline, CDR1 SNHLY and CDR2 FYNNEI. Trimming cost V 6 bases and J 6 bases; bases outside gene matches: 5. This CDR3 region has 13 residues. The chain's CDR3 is CASSFDRGLEQYF. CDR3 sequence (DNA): TGTGCCAGCAGCTTCGACAGGGGGCTCGAGCAGTACTTC. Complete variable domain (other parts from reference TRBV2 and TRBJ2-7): EPEVTQTPSHQVTQMGQEVILRCVPISNHLYFYWYRQILGQKVEFLVSFYNNEISEKSEIFDDQFSVERPDGSNFTLKIRSTKLEDSAMYFCASSFDRGLEQYFGPGTRLTVT.

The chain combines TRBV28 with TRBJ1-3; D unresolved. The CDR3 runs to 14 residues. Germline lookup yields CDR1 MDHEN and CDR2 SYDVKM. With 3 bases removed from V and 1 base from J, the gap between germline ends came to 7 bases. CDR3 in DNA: TGTGCCAGCAGTTTGCGGGTTTCTGGAAACACCATATATTTT. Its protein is CASSLRVSGNTIYF.

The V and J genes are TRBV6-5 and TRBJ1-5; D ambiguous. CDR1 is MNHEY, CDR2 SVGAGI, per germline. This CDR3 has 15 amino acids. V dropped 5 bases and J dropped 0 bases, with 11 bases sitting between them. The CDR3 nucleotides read TGTGCCAGCAGTCCAACCGGGAATAGCAATCAGCCCCAGCATTTT. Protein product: CASSPTGNSNQPQHF.

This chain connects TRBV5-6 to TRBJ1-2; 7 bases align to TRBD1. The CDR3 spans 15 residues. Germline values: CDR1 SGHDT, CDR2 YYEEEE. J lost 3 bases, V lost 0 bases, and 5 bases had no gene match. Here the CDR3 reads CASSLALGQDYGYTF. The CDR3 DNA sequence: TGTGCCAGCAGCTTGGCCCTCGGACAGGACTATGGCTACACCTTC.

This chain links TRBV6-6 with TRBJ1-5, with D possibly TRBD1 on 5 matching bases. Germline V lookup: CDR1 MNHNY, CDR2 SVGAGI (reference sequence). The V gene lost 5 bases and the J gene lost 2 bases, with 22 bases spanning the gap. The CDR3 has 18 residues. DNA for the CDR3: TGTGCCAGCAGTCCCCGTGCAGGGCTAGGATCGGGCAATCAGCCCCAGCATTTT. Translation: CASSPRAGLGSGNQPQHF.

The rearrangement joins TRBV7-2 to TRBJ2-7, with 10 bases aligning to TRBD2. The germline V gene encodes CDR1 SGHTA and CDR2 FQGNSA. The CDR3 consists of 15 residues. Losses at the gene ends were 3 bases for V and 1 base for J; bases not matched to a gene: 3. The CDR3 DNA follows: TGTGCCAGCAGCTTTGGACTAGCGGTTTCCTACGAGCAGTACTTC. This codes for CASSFGLAVSYEQYF. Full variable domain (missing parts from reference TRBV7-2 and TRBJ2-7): GAGVSQSPSNKVTEKGKDVELRCDPISGHTALYWYRQSLGQGLEFLIYFQGNSAPDKSGLPSDRFSAERTGGSVSTLTIQRTQQEDSAVYLCASSFGLAVSYEQYFGPGTRLTVT.

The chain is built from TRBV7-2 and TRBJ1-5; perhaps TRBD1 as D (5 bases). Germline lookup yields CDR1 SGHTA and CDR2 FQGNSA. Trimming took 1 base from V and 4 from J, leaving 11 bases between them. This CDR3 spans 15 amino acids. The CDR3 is CASSLVSGANQPQHF. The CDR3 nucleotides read TGTGCCAGCAGCTTAGTATCTGGGGCGAATCAGCCCCAGCATTTT. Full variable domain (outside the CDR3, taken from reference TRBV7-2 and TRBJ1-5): GAGVSQSPSNKVTEKGKDVELRCDPISGHTALYWYRQSLGQGLEFLIYFQGNSAPDKSGLPSDRFSAERTGGSVSTLTIQRTQQEDSAVYLCASSLVSGANQPQHFGDGTRLSIL.

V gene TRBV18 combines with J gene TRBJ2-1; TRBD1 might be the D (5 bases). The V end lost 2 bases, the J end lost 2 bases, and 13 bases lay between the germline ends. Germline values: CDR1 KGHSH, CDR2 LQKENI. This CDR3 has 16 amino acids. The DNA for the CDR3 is TGTGCCAGCTCACCAACCCCAGCAGGGACCTACAATGAGCAGTTCTTC. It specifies CASSPTPAGTYNEQFF.

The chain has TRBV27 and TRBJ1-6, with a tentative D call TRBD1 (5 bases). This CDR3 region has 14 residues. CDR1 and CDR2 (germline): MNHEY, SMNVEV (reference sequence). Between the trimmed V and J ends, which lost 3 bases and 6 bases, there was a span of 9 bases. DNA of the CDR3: TGTGCCAGCAGTTTCGGGCAGGGTAATTCACCCCTCCACTTT. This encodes CASSFGQGNSPLHF.

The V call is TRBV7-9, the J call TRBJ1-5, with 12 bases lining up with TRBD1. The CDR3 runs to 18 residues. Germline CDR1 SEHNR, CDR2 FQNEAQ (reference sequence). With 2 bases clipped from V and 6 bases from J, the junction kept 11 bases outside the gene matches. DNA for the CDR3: TGTGCCAGCAGCTTAATCCATCCGGGACAGGGGGCCGGTCAGCCCCAGCATTTT. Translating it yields CASSLIHPGQGAGQPQHF.

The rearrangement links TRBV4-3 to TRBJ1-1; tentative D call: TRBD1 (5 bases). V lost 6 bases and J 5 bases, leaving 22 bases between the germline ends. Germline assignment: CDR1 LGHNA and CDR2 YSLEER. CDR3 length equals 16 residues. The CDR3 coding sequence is TGCGCCAGCAGTCAGGGACTGACCAAATCCAAAACTGAAGCTTTCTTT. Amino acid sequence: CASSQGLTKSKTEAFF.

CDR3 loop: CASSSRGYEQYF. CDR3 coding DNA: TGTGCCAGCAGCAGCAGGGGCTACGAGCAGTACTTC. The gene calls are TRBV6-5 and TRBJ2-7, with D tentatively TRBD1 (6 bases). V was clipped by 6 bases and J by 3 bases, with 9 bases between them. The CDR3 runs 12 residues. Germline-derived CDR1 and CDR2 are MNHEY and SVGAGI.

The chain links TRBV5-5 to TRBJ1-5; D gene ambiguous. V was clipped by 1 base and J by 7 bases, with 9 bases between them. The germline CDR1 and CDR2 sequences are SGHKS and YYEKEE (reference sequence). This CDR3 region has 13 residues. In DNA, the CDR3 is TGTGCCAGCAGCTTGTCCAGTTACCAGCCCCAGCATTTT. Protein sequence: CASSLSSYQPQHF.

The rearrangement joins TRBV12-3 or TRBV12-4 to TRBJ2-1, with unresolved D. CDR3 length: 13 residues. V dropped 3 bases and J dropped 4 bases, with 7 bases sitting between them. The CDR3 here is CASSFGSYNEQFF. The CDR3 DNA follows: TGTGCCAGCAGTTTCGGGTCTTACAATGAGCAGTTCTTC.

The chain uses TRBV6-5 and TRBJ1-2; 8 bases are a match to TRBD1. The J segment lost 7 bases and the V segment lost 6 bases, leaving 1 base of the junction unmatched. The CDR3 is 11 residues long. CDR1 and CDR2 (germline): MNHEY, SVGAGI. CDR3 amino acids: CASRQGGGYTF. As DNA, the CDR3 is TGTGCCAGCAGACAGGGGGGTGGCTACACCTTC.

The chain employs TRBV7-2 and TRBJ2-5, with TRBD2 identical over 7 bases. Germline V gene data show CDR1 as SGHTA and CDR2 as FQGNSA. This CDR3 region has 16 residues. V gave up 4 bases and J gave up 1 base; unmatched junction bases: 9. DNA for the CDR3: TGTGCCAGCAGCTACCGGGCTAGCGGTATCCAAGAGACCCAGTACTTC. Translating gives CASSYRASGIQETQYF.

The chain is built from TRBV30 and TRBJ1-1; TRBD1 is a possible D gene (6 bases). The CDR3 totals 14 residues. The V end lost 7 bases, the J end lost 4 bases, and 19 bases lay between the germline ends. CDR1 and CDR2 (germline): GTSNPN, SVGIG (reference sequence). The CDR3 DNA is TGTGCCTCCATTCAGGCGGCAGGGGCCACTGAAGCTTTCTTT. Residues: CASIQAAGATEAFF.

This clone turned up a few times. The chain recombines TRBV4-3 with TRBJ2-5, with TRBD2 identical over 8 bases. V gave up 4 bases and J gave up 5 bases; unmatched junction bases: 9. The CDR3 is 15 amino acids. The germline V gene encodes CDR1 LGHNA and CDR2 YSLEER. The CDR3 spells CASSPGVAGRETQYF. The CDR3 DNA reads TGCGCCAGCAGCCCCGGGGTAGCGGGGAGGGAGACCCAGTACTTC.

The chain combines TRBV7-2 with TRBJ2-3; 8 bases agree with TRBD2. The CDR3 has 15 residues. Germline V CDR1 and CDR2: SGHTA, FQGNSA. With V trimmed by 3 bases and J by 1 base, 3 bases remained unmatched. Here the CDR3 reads CASSFSGGRTDTQYF. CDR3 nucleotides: TGTGCCAGCAGCTTCAGCGGGGGCCGCACAGATACGCAGTATTTT.

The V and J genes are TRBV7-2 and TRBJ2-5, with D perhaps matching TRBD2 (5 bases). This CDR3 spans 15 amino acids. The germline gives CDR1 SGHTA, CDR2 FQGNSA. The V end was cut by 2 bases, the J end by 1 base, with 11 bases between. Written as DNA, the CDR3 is TGTGCCAGCAGCTTAAGAAGGAGGACCCAAGAGACCCAGTACTTC. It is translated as CASSLRRRTQETQYF. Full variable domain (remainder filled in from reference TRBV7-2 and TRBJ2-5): GAGVSQSPSNKVTEKGKDVELRCDPISGHTALYWYRQSLGQGLEFLIYFQGNSAPDKSGLPSDRFSAERTGGSVSTLTIQRTQQEDSAVYLCASSLRRRTQETQYFGPGTRLLVL.